This TCR beta chain was captured by sequencing in a study of CD8 T cells in ankylosing spondylitis. MiXCR was run by TCRdb on the 5' RACE reads, yielding one entry per CDR3 protein. The data hold some 130,000 distinct CDR3 sequences, with more than 5.5% observed a single time. This clonotype was recorded many times. This CDR3 region has 14 residues. V was pared by 0 bases and J by 5 bases, with 9 bases between. The germline V gene encodes CDR1 SGDLS and CDR2 YYNGEE. The clonotype comes from a female donor with ankylosing spondylitis or in good health (not recorded which). Specimen: blood, either unsorted or a sorted T cell fraction (not recorded which). The chain combines TRBV9 with TRBJ1-5; D unresolved. The DNA for the CDR3 is TGTGCCAGCAGCGTAGCTGAAGCTCATCAGCCCCAGCATTTT. Protein product: CASSVAEAHQPQHF.